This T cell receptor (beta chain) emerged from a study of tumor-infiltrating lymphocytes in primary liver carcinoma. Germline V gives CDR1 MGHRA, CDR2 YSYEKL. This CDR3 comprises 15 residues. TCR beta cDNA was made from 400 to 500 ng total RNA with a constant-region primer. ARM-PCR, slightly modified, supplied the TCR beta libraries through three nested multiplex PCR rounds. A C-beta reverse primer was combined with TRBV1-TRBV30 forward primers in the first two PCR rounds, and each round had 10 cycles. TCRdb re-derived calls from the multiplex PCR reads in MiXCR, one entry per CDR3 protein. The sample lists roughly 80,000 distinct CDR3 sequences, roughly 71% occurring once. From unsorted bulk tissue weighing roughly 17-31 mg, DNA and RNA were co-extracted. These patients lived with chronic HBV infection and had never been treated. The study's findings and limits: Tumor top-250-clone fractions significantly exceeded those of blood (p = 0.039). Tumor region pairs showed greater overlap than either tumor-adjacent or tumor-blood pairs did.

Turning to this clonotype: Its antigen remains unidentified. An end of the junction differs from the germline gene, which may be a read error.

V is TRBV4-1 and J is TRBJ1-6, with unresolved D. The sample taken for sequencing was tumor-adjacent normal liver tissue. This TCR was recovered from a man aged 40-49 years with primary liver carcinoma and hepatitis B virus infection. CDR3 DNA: TGCGCCAGCAGCCAAGAAACCGCGGGGAGCTCACCCATCCACTTT. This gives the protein CASSQETAGSSPIHF.